A selection of T cell receptor beta chains follows, all from one sample in a study of blood T cell repertoires in COVID-19. The protocol was immunoSEQ multiplex PCR, while the TCRdb copy is restricted to in-frame clones and leaves out a portion. The sample shows approximately 25,000 clones, about 70% of them seen only once. Input material: peripheral blood. These receptors all come from a man aged 45-60 years with COVID-19, enrolled during active disease. CDR3s include the opening cysteine and the closing phenylalanine or tryptophan. Fields, in order: clone size, D gene, J gene, V gene, CDR3 protein, CDR3 DNA. A D gene is named only where the DNA matches it firmly. Size values are once, few and many counts, or a class for expanded clones, and some rows have none.

clone_size: .
d_call: .
j_call: TRBJ2-1
v_call: TRBV28
cdr3_aa: CASSVDNEQFF
cdr3_nt: TGTGCCAGCAGTGTAGACAATGAGCAGTTCTTC

clone_size: .
d_call: .
j_call: TRBJ2-6
v_call: TRBV7-6
cdr3_aa: CASSPMASGANVLTF
cdr3_nt: TGTGCCAGCAGCCCGATGGCTTCTGGGGCCAACGTCCTGACTTTC

clone_size: .
d_call: .
j_call: TRBJ2-7
v_call: TRBV6-1
cdr3_aa: CASSEAGDSSYEQYF
cdr3_nt: TGTGCCAGCAGTGAAGCTGGAGACAGCTCCTACGAGCAGTACTTC

clone_size: .
d_call: .
j_call: TRBJ1-1
v_call: TRBV5-1
cdr3_aa: CASTRASYNTEAFF
cdr3_nt: TGCGCCAGCACCAGGGCCTCATACAACACTGAAGCTTTCTTT

clone_size: .
d_call: .
j_call: TRBJ2-7
v_call: TRBV21-1
cdr3_aa: CASNFVGLARYEQYF
cdr3_nt: TGTGCCAGCAATTTCGTCGGACTAGCGAGATACGAGCAGTACTTC

clone_size: .
d_call: TRBD1
j_call: TRBJ2-5
v_call: TRBV11-3
cdr3_aa: CASSLTRDSRETQYF
cdr3_nt: TGTGCCAGCAGCCTTACCCGGGACAGTAGGGAGACCCAGTACTTC

clone_size: .
d_call: .
j_call: TRBJ1-5
v_call: TRBV7-2
cdr3_aa: CASSLLGADQPQHF
cdr3_nt: TGTGCCAGCAGTCTTTTGGGGGCGGATCAGCCCCAGCATTTT

clone_size: .
d_call: TRBD1
j_call: TRBJ1-5
v_call: TRBV15
cdr3_aa: CATSRGAQGRLGGNQPQHF
cdr3_nt: TGTGCCACCAGCAGAGGGGCACAGGGGCGGCTTGGTGGCAATCAGCCCCAGCATTTT

clone_size: .
d_call: .
j_call: TRBJ2-7
v_call: TRBV7-3
cdr3_aa: CASSEQSDSYEQYF
cdr3_nt: TGTGCCAGCAGCGAGCAATCGGACAGCTACGAGCAGTACTTC

clone_size: few
d_call: .
j_call: TRBJ1-2
v_call: TRBV5-6
cdr3_aa: CASSLAGSSRNYGYTF
cdr3_nt: TGTGCCAGCAGCTTGGCCGGGTCCTCGAGGAACTATGGCTACACCTTC

clone_size: .
d_call: .
j_call: TRBJ1-4
v_call: TRBV6-1
cdr3_aa: CASSERQGSVVNEKLFF
cdr3_nt: TGTGCCAGCAGTGAGAGGCAGGGGAGTGTCGTTAATGAAAAACTGTTTTTT

clone_size: .
d_call: .
j_call: TRBJ1-5
v_call: TRBV28
cdr3_aa: CASSLTGNQPQHF
cdr3_nt: TGTGCCAGCAGTTTAACAGGCAATCAGCCCCAGCATTTT

clone_size: .
d_call: .
j_call: TRBJ1-2
v_call: TRBV11-2
cdr3_aa: CASSPPGGGYTF
cdr3_nt: TGTGCCAGCAGCCCCCCGGGGGGTGGCTACACCTTC

clone_size: .
d_call: TRBD1
j_call: TRBJ1-1
v_call: TRBV24-1
cdr3_aa: CATSDYRDRGVMNTEAFF
cdr3_nt: TGTGCCACCAGTGATTACCGGGACAGGGGGGTCATGAACACTGAAGCTTTCTTT

clone_size: few
d_call: .
j_call: TRBJ2-7
v_call: TRBV5-1
cdr3_aa: CASSLEPRLYSYEQYF
cdr3_nt: TGCGCCAGCAGCTTGGAACCGCGACTATACTCCTACGAGCAGTACTTC

clone_size: few
d_call: TRBD1
j_call: TRBJ1-1
v_call: TRBV11-3
cdr3_aa: CASSPGDRTEAFF
cdr3_nt: TGTGCCAGCAGCCCAGGGGACAGGACTGAAGCTTTCTTT

clone_size: few
d_call: .
j_call: TRBJ1-5
v_call: TRBV7-8
cdr3_aa: CASSPGQYSNQPQHF
cdr3_nt: TGTGCCAGCAGCCCAGGACAGTATAGCAATCAGCCCCAGCATTTT

clone_size: .
d_call: TRBD1
j_call: TRBJ1-5
v_call: TRBV27
cdr3_aa: CASSWGQGQPQHF
cdr3_nt: TGTGCCAGCAGTTGGGGACAGGGCCAGCCCCAGCATTTT

clone_size: .
d_call: TRBD2
j_call: TRBJ2-1
v_call: TRBV27
cdr3_aa: CASTAWGGEQFF
cdr3_nt: TGTGCCAGCACAGCCTGGGGGGGTGAGCAGTTCTTC

clone_size: few
d_call: TRBD2
j_call: TRBJ2-1
v_call: TRBV5-4
cdr3_aa: CASSLTGTSGREQFF
cdr3_nt: TGTGCCAGCAGCTTAACCGGGACTAGCGGTAGAGAGCAGTTCTTC

clone_size: .
d_call: TRBD2
j_call: TRBJ2-3
v_call: TRBV11-3
cdr3_aa: CASSLDRQREGTQYF
cdr3_nt: TGTGCCAGCAGCTTAGATCGGCAGCGGGAGGGTACGCAGTATTTT

clone_size: once
d_call: .
j_call: TRBJ2-5
v_call: TRBV5-6
cdr3_aa: CASTFGAGVKQETQYF
cdr3_nt: TGTGCCAGCACCTTTGGGGCAGGGGTCAAACAAGAGACCCAGTACTTC

clone_size: .
d_call: .
j_call: TRBJ2-2
v_call: TRBV19
cdr3_aa: CASSPGLVTGELFF
cdr3_nt: TGTGCCAGTAGTCCCGGACTTGTCACCGGGGAGCTGTTTTTT

clone_size: few
d_call: .
j_call: TRBJ1-4
v_call: TRBV5-5
cdr3_aa: CASSLADSHEKLFF
cdr3_nt: TGTGCCAGCAGCTTGGCGGACAGTCATGAAAAACTGTTTTTT

clone_size: .
d_call: TRBD1
j_call: TRBJ1-2
v_call: TRBV5-4
cdr3_aa: CASSLTGVGYTF
cdr3_nt: TGTGCCAGCAGCTTGACAGGGGTAGGCTACACCTTC

clone_size: .
d_call: .
j_call: TRBJ1-5
v_call: TRBV6-4
cdr3_aa: CASSETGSSNQPQHF
cdr3_nt: TGTGCCAGCAGTGAGACGGGTTCTAGCAATCAGCCCCAGCATTTT

clone_size: .
d_call: TRBD2
j_call: TRBJ2-1
v_call: TRBV6-5
cdr3_aa: CASSYGGGGYNEQFF
cdr3_nt: TGTGCCAGCAGTTATGGCGGGGGGGGCTACAATGAGCAGTTCTTC